This TCR delta chain was captured in a study of gammadelta T cells in human blood. Study results and caveats: Right after birth, innate γδ T cells reportedly expanded polyclonally after microbial exposure.

TCRdb fed the RT-PCR reads to CATT. The sample has 600 to 800 delta-chain clones; approximately 21% are singletons. This clone is medium-sized in the sample. Its antigen is not known. There are 17 residues in the CDR3. The V segment lost 3 bases and the J segment 0 bases; nucleotides outside the gene matches: 2. From germline, CDR1 is GEAIGNYY and CDR2 EKD. Input material: Vgamma9Vdelta2 gamma-delta T cells from fetal blood. The sequence derives from a human fetus. This rearrangement joins TRDV2 to TRDJ3; 9 bases agree with TRDD3. The CDR3 coding sequence is TGTGCCTGTGACTACTGGGGGAGCTCCTGGGACACCCGACAGATGTTTTTC. Protein sequence: CACDYWGSSWDTRQMFF.